One T cell receptor beta chain is described in this entry. The antigen it recognizes is unknown. No much larger clonotype is one base removed from it; base qualities were not supplied. Every donor in the study was a healthy Caucasian. Using Miltenyi CD45RO+ enrichment and human naive T-cell isolation kits, memory (CD45RO+) and naive T cells were isolated from PBMC. This record comes from a study of identical twins (dated by TCRdb to the mid-2010s). Regarding the complete study: To test whether fetal clonotypes persist, this study deep-sequenced TCR alpha and beta repertoires from monozygotic twins, from unrelated adults of various ages, and from cord blood. To rule out contamination, replicate twin experiments were performed at different times with different library preparation protocols.

The research as a whole found: Compared with coincidental sharing between unrelated individuals, out-of-frame TCR alpha sequences shared between twins showed an excess of sequences with low generation probability. Recombination models systematically underestimated out-of-frame TCR alpha sharing in monozygotic twins but agreed with sharing between unrelated individuals. Because the same donors could not be followed over many years, the conclusions relied on cross-sectional statistical analysis. Zero-insertion analyses could be partly confounded by invariant T cells such as MAIT and iNKT, although diverse VJ usage argued against such confounding for most clonotypes. Abundant cord blood beta clonotypes carried fewer insertions; young adult naive repertoires showed a weaker similar trend, while memory repertoires showed none. In beta out-of-frame sequences, excess twin sharing was weaker, because having fewer shared sequences lowered the signal-to-noise ratio.

Libraries came from 5' RACE. Reads for this sample came from an Illumina HiSeq 2000. Template switching introduced a universal primer binding site; the final cDNA contained a unique molecular identifier, enabling accurate counting of TCR cDNA molecules. Specific primers in the conserved constant-segment region were used to synthesize first-strand cDNA for the TCR alpha and beta chains. To control for contamination, each cDNA library was double barcoded with a SMART-Mk sample barcode plus Illumina barcodes. TruSeq adapter sequences, together with Illumina sample barcodes, were added in two successive PCR steps. The Illumina HiSeq platform was used with custom primers to sequence TCR alpha and beta cDNA libraries. The paper's data handling went like this. MiGEC was used to process raw reads and extract unique molecular identifiers, and MiXCR was used to find CDR3 positions. Recombination models were inferred per individual with the repgenHMM and IGoR tools using an EM algorithm. The analysis of shared clonotypes was done with the tcR package in R, with sharing normalized by the product of cloneset sizes. Out-of-frame nonproductive sequences were analyzed to study raw recombination free of thymic and clonal selection effects. TCRdb's own reprocessing of the public reads used fastp at Q25 and MiXCR and kept productive beta chains. Identical CDR3 proteins give one entry, which carries the most common genes and DNA. It is TCRdb's table, rather than the study itself, that gives the V and J calls and clone size. The sample table records hundreds of thousands of distinct CDR3 sequences; around 15% of these occur just once. Under 9.5% of the sample is held by the ten biggest clonotypes.

The specimen sequenced was memory (CD45RO+) T cells sorted from blood. In the paper's terms, the cell subset or site label means: CD45RO+ enriched T cells. The origin of this receptor is a woman aged 18-35 years in good health.

The CDR3 is CASSFLAGGEQFF. In nucleotides, the sequence is TGCGCCAGCAGCTTTCTAGCGGGAGGTGAGCAGTTCTTC. The chain couples TRBV5-1 to TRBJ2-1; 11 nucleotides in the junction match TRBD2. The germline V gene yields SGHRS for CDR1 and YFSETQ for CDR2. Clipping removes 2 bases from V and 9 bases from J, with 1 as the unmatched junction base count. The CDR3 runs 13 residues from the cysteine to the phenylalanine. Only CDR3 DNA remains: 39 bases, in frame from the first base.